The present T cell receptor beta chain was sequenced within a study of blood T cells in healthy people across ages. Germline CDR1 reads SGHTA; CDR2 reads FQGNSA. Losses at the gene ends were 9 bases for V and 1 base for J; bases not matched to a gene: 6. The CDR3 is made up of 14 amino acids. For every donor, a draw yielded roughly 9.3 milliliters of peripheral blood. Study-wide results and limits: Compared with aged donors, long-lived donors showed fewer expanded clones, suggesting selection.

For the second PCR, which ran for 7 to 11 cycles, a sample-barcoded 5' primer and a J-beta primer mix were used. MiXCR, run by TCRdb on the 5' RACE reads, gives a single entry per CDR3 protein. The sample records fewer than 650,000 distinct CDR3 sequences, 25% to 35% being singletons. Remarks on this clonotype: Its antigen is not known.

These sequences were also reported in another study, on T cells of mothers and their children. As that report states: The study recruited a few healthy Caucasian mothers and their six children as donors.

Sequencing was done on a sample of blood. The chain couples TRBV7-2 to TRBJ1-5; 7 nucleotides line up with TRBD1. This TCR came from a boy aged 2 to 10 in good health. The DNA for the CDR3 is TGTGCCAGTACACCACAGGGGAGCAATCAGCCCCAGCATTTT. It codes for CASTPQGSNQPQHF.